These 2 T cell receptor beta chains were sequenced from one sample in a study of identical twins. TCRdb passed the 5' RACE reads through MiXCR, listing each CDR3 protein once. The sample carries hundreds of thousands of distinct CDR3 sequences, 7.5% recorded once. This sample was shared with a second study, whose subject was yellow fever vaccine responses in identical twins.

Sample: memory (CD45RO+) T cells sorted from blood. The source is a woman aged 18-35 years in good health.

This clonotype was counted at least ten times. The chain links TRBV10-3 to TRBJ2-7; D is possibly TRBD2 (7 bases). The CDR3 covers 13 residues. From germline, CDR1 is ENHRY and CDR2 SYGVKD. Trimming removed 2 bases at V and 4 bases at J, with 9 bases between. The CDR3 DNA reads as TGTGCCATCAGTGAGGAGGGGGGGTACGAGCAGTACTTC. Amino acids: CAISEEGGYEQYF.

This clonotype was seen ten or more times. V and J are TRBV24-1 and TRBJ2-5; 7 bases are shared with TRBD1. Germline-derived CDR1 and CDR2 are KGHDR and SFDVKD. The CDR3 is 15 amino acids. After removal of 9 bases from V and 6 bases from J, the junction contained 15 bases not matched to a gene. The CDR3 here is CATADRDEILKTQYF. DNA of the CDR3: TGTGCCACCGCCGACAGGGACGAAATTTTAAAGACCCAGTACTTC.